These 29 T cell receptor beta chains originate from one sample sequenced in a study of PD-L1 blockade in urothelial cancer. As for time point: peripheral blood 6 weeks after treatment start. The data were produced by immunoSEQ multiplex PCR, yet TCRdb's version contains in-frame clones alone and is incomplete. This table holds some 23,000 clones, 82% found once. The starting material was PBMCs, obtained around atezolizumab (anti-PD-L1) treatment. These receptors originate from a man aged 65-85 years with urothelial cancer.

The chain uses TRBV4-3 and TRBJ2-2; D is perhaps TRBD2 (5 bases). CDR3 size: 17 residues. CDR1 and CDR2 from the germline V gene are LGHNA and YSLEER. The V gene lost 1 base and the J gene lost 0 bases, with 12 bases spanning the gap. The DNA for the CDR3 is TGCGCCAGCAGCCAAGCCCCACTAGGGACGAACACCGGGGAGCTGTTTTTT. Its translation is CASSQAPLGTNTGELFF.

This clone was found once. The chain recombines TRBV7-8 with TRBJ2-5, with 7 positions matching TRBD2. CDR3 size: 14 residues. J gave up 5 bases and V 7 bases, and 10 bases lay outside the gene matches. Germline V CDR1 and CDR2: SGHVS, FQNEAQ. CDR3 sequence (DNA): TGTGCCAGCACTCCTGGCGGGAGTAGGGAGACCCAGTACTTC. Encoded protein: CASTPGGSRETQYF.

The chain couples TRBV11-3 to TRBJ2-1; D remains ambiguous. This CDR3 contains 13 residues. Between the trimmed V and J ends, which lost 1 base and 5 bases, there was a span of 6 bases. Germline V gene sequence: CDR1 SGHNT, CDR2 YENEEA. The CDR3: CASSLGADNEQFF. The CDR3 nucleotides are TGTGCCAGCAGCTTAGGTGCGGACAATGAGCAGTTCTTC.

The CDR3 spells CASSLVGSGSSYEQYF. The CDR3 DNA reads as TGTGCCAGCAGCTTAGTGGGTAGCGGGAGCTCCTACGAGCAGTACTTC. The chain uses TRBV7-9 and TRBJ2-7; 9 bases match TRBD2. Germline loops: CDR1 SEHNR, CDR2 FQNEAQ (reference sequence). V gave up 1 base and J gave up 0 bases; unmatched junction bases: 4. The CDR3 consists of 16 residues.

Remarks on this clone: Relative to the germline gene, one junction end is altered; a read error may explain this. This CDR3 is CASSLIEADTQYF. In DNA, the CDR3 is TGTGCTAGCAGCTTAATCGAGGCAGATACGCAGTATTTT. This sequence joins TRBV7-7 and TRBJ2-3; D unresolved. The length of the CDR3 is 13 residues. Per germline, CDR1 SSHAT and CDR2 FNYEAQ (reference sequence).

For the CDR3, the DNA is TGTGCCAATACCGGGACTAGATCCTACGAGCAGTACTTC. It yields the protein CANTGTRSYEQYF. J is TRBJ2-7 and V is TRBV30, with 8 bases identical to TRBD2. Germline CDR1 is GTSNPN and CDR2 is SVGIG (reference sequence). The junction had 7 bases not matched to a gene; V was cut back by 8 bases and J by 1 base. This CDR3 comprises 13 residues.

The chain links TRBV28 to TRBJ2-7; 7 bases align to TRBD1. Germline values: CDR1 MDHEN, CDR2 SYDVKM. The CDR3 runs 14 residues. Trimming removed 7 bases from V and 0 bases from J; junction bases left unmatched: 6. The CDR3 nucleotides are TGTGCCAGCATCTTAGACAGGGCCTCCTACGAGCAGTACTTC. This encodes CASILDRASYEQYF.

In DNA form, the CDR3 reads TGTGCCAGCAGTTTCCAGGGGGCGGTTCAGCCCCAGCATTTT. It specifies CASSFQGAVQPQHF. V and J are TRBV28 and TRBJ1-5; the match to TRBD1 covers 8 bases. The germline V gene has CDR1 MDHEN and CDR2 SYDVKM. The length of the CDR3 is 14 residues. Trimming cost V 3 bases and J 6 bases; bases outside gene matches: 4.

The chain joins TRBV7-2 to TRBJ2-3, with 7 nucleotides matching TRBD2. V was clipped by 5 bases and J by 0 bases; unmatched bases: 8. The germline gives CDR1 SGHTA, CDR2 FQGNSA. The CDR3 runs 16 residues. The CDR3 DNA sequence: TGTGCCAGCAGCCTCCAGGCGGGAGTTAGCACAGATACGCAGTATTTT. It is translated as CASSLQAGVSTDTQYF.

The CDR3: CASSASGVGANVLTF. In nucleotides, the CDR3 is TGTGCCAGCAGCGCCTCGGGAGTGGGAGCCAACGTCCTGACTTTC. The chain joins TRBV7-8 to TRBJ2-6; D might be TRBD2 (6 bases). This CDR3 has 15 residues. Germline CDR1 reads SGHVS; CDR2 reads FQNEAQ. V was pared by 5 bases and J by 7 bases, with 15 bases between.

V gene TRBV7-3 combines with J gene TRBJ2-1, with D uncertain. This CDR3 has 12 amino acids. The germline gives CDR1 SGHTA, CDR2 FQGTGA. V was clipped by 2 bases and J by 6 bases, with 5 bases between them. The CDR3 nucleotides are TGTGCCAGCAGCTTACTTATCAATGAGCAGTTCTTC. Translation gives CASSLLINEQFF.

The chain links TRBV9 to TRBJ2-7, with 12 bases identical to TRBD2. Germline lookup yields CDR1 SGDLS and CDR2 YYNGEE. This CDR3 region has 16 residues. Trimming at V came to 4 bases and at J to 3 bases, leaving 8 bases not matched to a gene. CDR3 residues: CASSPTSGSVLYEQYF. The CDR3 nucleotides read TGTGCCAGCAGCCCGACTAGCGGGAGCGTTCTCTACGAGCAGTACTTC.

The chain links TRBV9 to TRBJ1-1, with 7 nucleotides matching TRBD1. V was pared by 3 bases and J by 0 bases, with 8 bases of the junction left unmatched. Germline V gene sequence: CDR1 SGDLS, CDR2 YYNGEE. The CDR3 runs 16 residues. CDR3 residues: CASSEGKDRVNTEAFF. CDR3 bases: TGTGCCAGCAGCGAGGGGAAAGACAGGGTGAACACTGAAGCTTTCTTT.

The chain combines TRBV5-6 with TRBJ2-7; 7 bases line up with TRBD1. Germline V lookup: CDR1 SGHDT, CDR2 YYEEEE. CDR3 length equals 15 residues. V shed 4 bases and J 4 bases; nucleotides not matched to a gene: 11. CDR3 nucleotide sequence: TGTGCCAGCAGCACCAGGGGGTTTGTTTTGTACGAGCAGTACTTC. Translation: CASSTRGFVLYEQYF. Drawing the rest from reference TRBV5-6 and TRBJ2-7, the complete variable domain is DAGVTQSPTHLIKTRGQQVTLRCSPKSGHDTVSWYQQALGQGPQFIFQYYEEEERQRGNFPDRFSGHQFPNYSSELNVNALLLGDSALYLCASSTRGFVLYEQYFGPGTRLTVT.

CDR3 DNA sequence: TGTGCCACCAGCAGAGGACAGTCACTCTACAATGAGCAGTTCTTC. It encodes CATSRGQSLYNEQFF. The V call is TRBV15, the J call TRBJ2-1; a possible D gene is TRBD1 (5 bases). V was cut by 1 base and J by 3 bases, with 10 bases left in between. The CDR3 is 15 residues long. Germline V gives CDR1 LNHNV, CDR2 YYDKDF (reference sequence).

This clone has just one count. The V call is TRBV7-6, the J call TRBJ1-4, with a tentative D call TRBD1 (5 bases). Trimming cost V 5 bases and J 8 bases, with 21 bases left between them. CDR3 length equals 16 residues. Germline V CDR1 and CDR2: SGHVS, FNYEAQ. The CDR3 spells CASSPRNSGAGEKLFF. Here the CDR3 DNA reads TGTGCCAGCAGCCCCCGTAATAGCGGGGCCGGAGAAAAACTGTTTTTT.

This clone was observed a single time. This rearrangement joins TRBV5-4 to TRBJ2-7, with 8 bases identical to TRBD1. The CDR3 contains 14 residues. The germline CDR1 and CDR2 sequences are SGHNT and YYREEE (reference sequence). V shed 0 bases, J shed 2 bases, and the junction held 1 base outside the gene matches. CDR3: CASSLGQGPYEQYF. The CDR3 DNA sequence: TGTGCCAGCAGCTTGGGACAGGGGCCCTACGAGCAGTACTTC.

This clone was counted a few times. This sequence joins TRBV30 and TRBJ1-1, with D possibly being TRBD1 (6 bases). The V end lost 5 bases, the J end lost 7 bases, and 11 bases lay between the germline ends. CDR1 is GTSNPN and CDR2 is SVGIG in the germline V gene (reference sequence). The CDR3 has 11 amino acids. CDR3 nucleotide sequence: TGTGCCTGGGCTCGACAGGTTGAAGCTTTCTTT. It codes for CAWARQVEAFF.

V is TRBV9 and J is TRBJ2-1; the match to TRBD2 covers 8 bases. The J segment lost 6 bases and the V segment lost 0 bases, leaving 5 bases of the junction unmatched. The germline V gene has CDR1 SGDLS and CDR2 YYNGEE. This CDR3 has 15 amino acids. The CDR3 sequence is CASSVDGLAFNEQFF. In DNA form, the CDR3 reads TGTGCCAGCAGCGTAGATGGACTAGCCTTCAATGAGCAGTTCTTC.

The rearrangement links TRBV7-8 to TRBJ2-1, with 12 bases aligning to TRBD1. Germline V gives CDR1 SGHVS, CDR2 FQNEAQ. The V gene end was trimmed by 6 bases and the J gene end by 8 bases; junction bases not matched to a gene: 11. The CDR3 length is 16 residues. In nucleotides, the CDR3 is TGTGCCAGCAGTTTTCCGCCGGGACAGGGGGCCTATGAGCAGTTCTTC. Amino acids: CASSFPPGQGAYEQFF.

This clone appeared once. The CDR3 nucleotides are TGCAGCGCCGACGGGACAGGGCCGAATGAGCAGTTCTTC. Residues: CSADGTGPNEQFF. V usage is TRBV29-1 and J usage is TRBJ2-1; 9 bases map to TRBD1. The CDR3 length is 13 residues. J was trimmed by 7 bases and V by 7 bases; bases with no gene match: 8. Germline-derived CDR1 and CDR2 are SQVTM and ANQGSEA.

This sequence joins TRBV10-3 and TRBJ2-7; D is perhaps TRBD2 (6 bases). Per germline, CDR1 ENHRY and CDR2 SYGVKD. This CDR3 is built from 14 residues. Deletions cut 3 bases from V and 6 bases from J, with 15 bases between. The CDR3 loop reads CAISDRDSSTEQYF. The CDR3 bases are TGTGCCATCAGTGATAGGGACTCGAGTACCGAGCAGTACTTC.

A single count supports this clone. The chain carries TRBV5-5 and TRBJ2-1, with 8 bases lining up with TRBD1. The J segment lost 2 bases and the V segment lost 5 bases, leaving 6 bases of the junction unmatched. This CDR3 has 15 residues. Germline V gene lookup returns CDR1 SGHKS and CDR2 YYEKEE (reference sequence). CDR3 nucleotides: TGTGCCAGCAGTAACAGGGGGGCCACCTACAATGAGCAGTTCTTC. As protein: CASSNRGATYNEQFF.

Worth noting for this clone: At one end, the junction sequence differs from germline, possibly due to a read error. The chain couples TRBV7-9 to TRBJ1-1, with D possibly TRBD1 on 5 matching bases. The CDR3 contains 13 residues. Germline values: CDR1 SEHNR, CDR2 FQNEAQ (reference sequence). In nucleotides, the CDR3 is TGTGCCAGCAGCTCCTCATCGACAGAAGTACGATTTTTT. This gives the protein CASSSSSTEVRFF.

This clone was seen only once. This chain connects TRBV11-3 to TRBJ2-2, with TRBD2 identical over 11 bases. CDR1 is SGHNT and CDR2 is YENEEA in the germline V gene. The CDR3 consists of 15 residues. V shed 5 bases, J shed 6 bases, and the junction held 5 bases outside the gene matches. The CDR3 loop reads CASSPTSGIAGELFF. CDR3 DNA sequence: TGTGCCAGCAGCCCGACTAGCGGGATTGCCGGGGAGCTGTTTTTT.

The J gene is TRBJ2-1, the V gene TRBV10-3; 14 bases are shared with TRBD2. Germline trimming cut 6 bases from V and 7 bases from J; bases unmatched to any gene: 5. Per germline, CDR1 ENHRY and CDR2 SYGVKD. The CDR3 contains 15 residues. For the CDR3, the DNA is TGTGCCATCAGGGCGGGGACTAGCGGGAGAAATGAGCAGTTCTTC. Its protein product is CAIRAGTSGRNEQFF.

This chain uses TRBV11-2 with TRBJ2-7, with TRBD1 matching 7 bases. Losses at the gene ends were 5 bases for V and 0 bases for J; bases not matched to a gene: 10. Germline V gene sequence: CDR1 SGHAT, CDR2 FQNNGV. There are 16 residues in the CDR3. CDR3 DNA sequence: TGTGCCAGCAGCCACTTTTCGGGACAGCACTCCTACGAGCAGTACTTC. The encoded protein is CASSHFSGQHSYEQYF.

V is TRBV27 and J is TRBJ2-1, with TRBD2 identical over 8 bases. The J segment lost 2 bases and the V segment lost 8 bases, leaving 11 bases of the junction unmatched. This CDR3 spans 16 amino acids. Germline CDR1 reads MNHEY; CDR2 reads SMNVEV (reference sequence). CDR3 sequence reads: CASLREREKPYNEQFF. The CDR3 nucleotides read TGTGCCAGCCTTCGGGAGCGGGAGAAACCCTACAATGAGCAGTTCTTC.

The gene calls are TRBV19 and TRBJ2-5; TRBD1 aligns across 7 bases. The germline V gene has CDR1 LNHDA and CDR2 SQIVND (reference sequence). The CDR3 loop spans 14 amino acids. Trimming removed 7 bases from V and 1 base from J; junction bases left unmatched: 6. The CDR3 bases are TGTGCCAGTAAGAGGGGGCCAGCCCAAGAGACCCAGTACTTC. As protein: CASKRGPAQETQYF. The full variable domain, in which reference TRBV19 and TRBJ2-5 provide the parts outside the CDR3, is DGGITQSPKYLFRKEGQNVTLSCEQNLNHDAMYWYRQDPGQGLRLIYYSQIVNDFQKGDIAEGYSVSREKKESFPLTVTSAQKNPTAFYLCASKRGPAQETQYFGPGTRLLVL.